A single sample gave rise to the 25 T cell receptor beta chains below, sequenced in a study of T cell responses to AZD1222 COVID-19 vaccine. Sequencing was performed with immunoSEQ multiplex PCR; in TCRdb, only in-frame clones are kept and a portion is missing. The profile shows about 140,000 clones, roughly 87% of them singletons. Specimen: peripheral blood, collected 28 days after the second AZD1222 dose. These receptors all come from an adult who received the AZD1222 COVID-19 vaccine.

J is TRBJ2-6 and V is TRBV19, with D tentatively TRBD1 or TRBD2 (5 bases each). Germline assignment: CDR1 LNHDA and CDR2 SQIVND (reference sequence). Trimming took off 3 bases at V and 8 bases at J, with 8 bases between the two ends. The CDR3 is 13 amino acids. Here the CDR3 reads CASSIGGPNVLTF. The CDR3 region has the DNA TGTGCCAGTAGTATTGGGGGTCCCAACGTCCTGACTTTC.

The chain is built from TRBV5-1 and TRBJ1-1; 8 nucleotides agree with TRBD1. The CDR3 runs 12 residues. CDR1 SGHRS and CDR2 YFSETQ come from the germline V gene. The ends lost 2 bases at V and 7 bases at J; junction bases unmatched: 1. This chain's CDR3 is CASSFDRGEAFF. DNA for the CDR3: TGCGCCAGCAGCTTCGACAGGGGTGAAGCTTTCTTT. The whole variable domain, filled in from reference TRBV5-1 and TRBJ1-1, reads KAGVTQTPRYLIKTRGQQVTLSCSPISGHRSVSWYQQTPGQGLQFLFEYFSETQRNKGNFPGRFSGRQFSNSRSEMNVSTLELGDSALYLCASSFDRGEAFFGQGTRLTVV.

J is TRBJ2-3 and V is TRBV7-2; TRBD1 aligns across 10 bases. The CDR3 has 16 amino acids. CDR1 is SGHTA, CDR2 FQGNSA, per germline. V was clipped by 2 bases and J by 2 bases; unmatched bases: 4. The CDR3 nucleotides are TGTGCCAGCAGCTTATGGGGGACAGGGGTCACAGATACGCAGTATTTT. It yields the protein CASSLWGTGVTDTQYF. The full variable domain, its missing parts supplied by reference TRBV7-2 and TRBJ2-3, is GAGVSQSPSNKVTEKGKDVELRCDPISGHTALYWYRQSLGQGLEFLIYFQGNSAPDKSGLPSDRFSAERTGGSVSTLTIQRTQQEDSAVYLCASSLWGTGVTDTQYFGPGTRLTVL.

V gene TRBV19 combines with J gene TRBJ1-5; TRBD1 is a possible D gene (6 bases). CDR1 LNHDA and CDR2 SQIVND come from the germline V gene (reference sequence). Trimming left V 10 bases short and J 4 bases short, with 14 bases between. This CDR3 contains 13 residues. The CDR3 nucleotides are TGTGCCACCCAAGGGGGGTTTAATCAGCCCCAGCATTTT. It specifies CATQGGFNQPQHF. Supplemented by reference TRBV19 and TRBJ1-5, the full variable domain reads DGGITQSPKYLFRKEGQNVTLSCEQNLNHDAMYWYRQDPGQGLRLIYYSQIVNDFQKGDIAEGYSVSREKKESFPLTVTSAQKNPTAFYLCATQGGFNQPQHFGDGTRLSIL.

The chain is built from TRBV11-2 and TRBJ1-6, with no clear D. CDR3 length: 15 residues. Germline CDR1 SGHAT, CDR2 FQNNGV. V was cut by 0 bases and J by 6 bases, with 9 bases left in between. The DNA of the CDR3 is TGTGCCAGCAGCTTAGAGCCGGGCCCTAATTCACCCCTCCACTTT. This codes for CASSLEPGPNSPLHF.

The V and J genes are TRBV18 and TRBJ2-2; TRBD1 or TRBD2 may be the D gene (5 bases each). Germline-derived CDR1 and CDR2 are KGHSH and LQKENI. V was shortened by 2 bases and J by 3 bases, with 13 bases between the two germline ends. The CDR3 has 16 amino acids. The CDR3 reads CASSPNERGDTGELFF. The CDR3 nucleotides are TGTGCCAGCTCACCAAATGAGAGGGGAGACACCGGGGAGCTGTTTTTT.

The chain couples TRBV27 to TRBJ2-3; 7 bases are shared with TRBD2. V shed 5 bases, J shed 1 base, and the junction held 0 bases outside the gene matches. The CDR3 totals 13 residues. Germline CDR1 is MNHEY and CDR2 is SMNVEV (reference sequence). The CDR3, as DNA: TGTGCCAGCAGTGGGAGGGGCACAGATACGCAGTATTTT. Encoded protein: CASSGRGTDTQYF.

CDR3 amino acids: CASSGNPQKHPGLAIYEQYF. The CDR3 DNA reads TGCGCCAGCAGCGGCAACCCGCAAAAGCACCCGGGACTAGCGATTTACGAGCAGTACTTC. The V and J genes are TRBV4-1 and TRBJ2-7; 10 bases line up with TRBD2. The CDR3 extends over 20 amino acids. In germline, CDR1 is MGHRA, CDR2 YSYEKL. Trimming removed 5 bases from V and 4 bases from J; junction bases left unmatched: 23.

The CDR3 nucleotides read TGTGCCAGCAGCTTATATTTCGGACAGACGGGAGAGACCCAGTACTTC. Encoded protein: CASSLYFGQTGETQYF. The chain carries TRBV13 and TRBJ2-5; D perhaps matches TRBD1 (6 bases). Trimming took off 2 bases at V and 4 bases at J, with 17 bases between the two ends. Germline V gene data show CDR1 as PRHDT and CDR2 as FYEKMQ (reference sequence). The CDR3 is 16 amino acids.

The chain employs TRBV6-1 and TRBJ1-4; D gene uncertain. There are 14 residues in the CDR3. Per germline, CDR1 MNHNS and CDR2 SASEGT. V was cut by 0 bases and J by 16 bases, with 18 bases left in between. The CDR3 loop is CASSEAQAPATPFF. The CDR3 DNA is TGTGCCAGCAGTGAAGCGCAGGCACCCGCTACCCCGTTTTTT.

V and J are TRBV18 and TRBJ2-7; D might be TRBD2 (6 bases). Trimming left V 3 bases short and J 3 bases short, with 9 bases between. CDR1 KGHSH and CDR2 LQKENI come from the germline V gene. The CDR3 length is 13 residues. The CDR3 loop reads CASSPPGLYEQYF. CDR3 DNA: TGTGCCAGCTCACCTCCGGGACTCTACGAGCAGTACTTC.

This chain's CDR3 is CASGIGGSVYGYTF. The CDR3, as DNA: TGTGCCAGCGGAATAGGGGGTAGTGTCTATGGCTACACCTTC. The chain recombines TRBV6-5 with TRBJ1-2; tentative D call: TRBD1 (6 bases). Trimming took 8 bases from V and 4 from J, leaving 17 bases between them. The CDR3 is 14 amino acids. Germline CDR1 MNHEY, CDR2 SVGAGI.

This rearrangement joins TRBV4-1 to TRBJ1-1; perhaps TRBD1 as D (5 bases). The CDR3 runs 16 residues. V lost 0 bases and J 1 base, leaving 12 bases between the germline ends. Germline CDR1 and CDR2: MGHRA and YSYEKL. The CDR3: CASSQDVGLPNTEAFF. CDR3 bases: TGCGCCAGCAGCCAAGATGTGGGGCTACCGAACACTGAAGCTTTCTTT.

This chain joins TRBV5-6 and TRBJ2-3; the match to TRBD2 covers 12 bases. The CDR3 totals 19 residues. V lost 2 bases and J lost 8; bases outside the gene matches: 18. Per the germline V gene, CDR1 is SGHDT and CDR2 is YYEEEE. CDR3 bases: TGTGCCAGCAGCTTTGAAGGTTCTGGACTAGCGGGGCCAATAGGTACGCAGTATTTT. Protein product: CASSFEGSGLAGPIGTQYF.

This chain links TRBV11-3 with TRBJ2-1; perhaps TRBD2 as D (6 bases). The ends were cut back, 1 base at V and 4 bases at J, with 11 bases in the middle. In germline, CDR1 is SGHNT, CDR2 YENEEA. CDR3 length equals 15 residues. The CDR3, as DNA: TGTGCCAGCAGCTTAGCGGGAGTTCAATACAATGAGCAGTTCTTC. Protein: CASSLAGVQYNEQFF.

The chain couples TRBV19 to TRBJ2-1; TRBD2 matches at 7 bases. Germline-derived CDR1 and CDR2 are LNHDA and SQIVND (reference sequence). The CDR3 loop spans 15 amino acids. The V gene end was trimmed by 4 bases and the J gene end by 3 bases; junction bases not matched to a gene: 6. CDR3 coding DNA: TGTGCCAGTAGTACCGGGACTACCCTCTACAATGAGCAGTTCTTC. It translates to CASSTGTTLYNEQFF. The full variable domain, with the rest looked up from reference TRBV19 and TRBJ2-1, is DGGITQSPKYLFRKEGQNVTLSCEQNLNHDAMYWYRQDPGQGLRLIYYSQIVNDFQKGDIAEGYSVSREKKESFPLTVTSAQKNPTAFYLCASSTGTTLYNEQFFGPGTRLTVL.

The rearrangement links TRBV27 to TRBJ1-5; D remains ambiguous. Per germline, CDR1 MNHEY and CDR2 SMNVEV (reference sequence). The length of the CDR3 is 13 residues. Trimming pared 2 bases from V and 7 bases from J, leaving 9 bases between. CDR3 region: CASSLREEQPQHF. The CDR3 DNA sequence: TGTGCCAGCAGTTTAAGGGAGGAACAGCCCCAGCATTTT.

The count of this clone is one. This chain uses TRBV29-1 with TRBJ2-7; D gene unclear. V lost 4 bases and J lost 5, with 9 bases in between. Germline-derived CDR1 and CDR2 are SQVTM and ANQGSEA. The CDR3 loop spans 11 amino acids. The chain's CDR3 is CSVVGTHEQYF. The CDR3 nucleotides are TGCAGCGTTGTTGGTACGCACGAGCAGTACTTC.

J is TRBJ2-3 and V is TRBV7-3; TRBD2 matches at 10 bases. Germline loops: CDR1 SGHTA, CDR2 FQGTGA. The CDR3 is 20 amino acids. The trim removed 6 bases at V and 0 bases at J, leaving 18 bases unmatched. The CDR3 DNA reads TGTGCCAGCAGGAACATTTGGGCGTTCGAGCGGGAGGGAAGCACAGATACGCAGTATTTT. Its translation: CASRNIWAFEREGSTDTQYF.

In DNA form, the CDR3 reads TGTGCCTGGAGGGGTAAGGGAGTCGGCACAGATACGCAGTATTTT. Its translation: CAWRGKGVGTDTQYF. The chain combines TRBV30 with TRBJ2-3; D is perhaps TRBD2 (5 bases). The germline V gene has CDR1 GTSNPN and CDR2 SVGIG (reference sequence). V lost 3 bases and J lost 1, with 14 bases in between. The CDR3 consists of 15 residues.

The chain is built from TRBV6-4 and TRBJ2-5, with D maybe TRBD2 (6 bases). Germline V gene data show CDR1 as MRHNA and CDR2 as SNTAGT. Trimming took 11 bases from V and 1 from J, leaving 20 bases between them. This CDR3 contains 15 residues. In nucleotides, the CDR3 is TGTGCCTCTAAACGGCGGGACGACTTCCAAGAGACCCAGTACTTC. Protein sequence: CASKRRDDFQETQYF.

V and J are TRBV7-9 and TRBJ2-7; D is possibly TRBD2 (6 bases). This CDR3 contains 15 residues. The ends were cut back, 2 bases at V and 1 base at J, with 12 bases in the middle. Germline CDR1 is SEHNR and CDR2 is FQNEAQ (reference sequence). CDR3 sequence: CASSLRLGGSYEQYF. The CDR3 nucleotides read TGTGCCAGCAGCTTACGTCTCGGGGGATCCTACGAGCAGTACTTC.

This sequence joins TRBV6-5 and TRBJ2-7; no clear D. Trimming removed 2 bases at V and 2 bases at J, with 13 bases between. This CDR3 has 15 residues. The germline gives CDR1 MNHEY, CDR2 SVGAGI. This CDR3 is CASSYPGAGAYEQYF. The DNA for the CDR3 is TGTGCCAGCAGTTACCCCGGCGCCGGAGCCTACGAGCAGTACTTC.

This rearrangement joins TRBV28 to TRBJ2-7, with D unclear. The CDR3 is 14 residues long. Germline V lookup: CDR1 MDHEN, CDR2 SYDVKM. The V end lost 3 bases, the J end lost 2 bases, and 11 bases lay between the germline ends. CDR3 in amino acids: CASSFASNPYEQYF. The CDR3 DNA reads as TGTGCCAGCAGTTTCGCCTCGAACCCCTACGAGCAGTACTTC.

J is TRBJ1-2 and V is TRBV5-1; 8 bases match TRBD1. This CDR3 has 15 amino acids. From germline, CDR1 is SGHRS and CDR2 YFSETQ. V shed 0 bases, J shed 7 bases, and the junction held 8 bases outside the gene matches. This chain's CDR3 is CASSLAQGAEAGYTF. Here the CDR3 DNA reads TGCGCCAGCAGCTTGGCTCAGGGGGCTGAGGCTGGCTACACCTTC.